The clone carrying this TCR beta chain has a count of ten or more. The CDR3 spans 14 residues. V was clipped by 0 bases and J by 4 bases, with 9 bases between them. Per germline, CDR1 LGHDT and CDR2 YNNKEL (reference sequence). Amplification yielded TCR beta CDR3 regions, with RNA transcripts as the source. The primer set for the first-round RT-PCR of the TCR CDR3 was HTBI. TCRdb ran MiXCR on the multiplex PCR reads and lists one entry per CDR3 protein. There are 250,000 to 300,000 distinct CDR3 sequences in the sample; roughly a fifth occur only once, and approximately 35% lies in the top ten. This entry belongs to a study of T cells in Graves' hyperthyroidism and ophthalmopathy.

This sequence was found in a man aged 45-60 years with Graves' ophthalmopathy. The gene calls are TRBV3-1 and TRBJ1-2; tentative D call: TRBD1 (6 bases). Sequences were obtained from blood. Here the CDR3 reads CASSQDRGGYGYTF. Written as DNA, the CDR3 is TGTGCCAGCAGCCAAGATAGAGGGGGCTATGGCTACACCTTC.